Each of the 5 T cell receptor beta chains below was sequenced from the same sample in a study of regulatory T cells in long-lasting Graves disease. Arm-PCR of CDR3 regions and iRepertoire HTBI primers were the basis on which TCR beta libraries were built. In TCRdb, the multiplex PCR reads were re-called with MiXCR into one record per CDR3 protein. The sample lists about 340,000 distinct CDR3 sequences, 15% to 20% seen once, with roughly 27% in the top ten. Time point here: persistent/refractory GD, antithyroid drugs over 5 years with positive TRAb. PBMC-derived RNA was used for the TCR library. This sample comprised peripheral blood mononuclear cells (PBMCs), obtained when the disease was refractory, from a patient treated with antithyroid drugs. These receptors originate from a female donor with Graves disease.

The CDR3 region is CASSRGAEHTEAFF. The CDR3, as DNA: TGTGCCAGCTCACGGGGGGCAGAACACACTGAAGCTTTCTTT. The chain joins TRBV18 to TRBJ1-1; TRBD1 might be the D (6 bases). Trimming pared 4 bases from V and 3 bases from J, leaving 12 bases between. Germline V gene sequence: CDR1 KGHSH, CDR2 LQKENI. The CDR3 runs 14 residues.

CDR3: CASSREGYGYTF. Written as DNA, the CDR3 is TGTGCCAGCAGTAGGGAGGGCTATGGCTACACCTTC. The chain is built from TRBV6-1 and TRBJ1-2; the D is unclear. In germline, CDR1 is MNHNS, CDR2 SASEGT. The CDR3 extends over 12 amino acids. V was trimmed by 5 bases and J by 4 bases, leaving 8 bases between them.

The rearrangement uses TRBV7-9 and TRBJ1-2; 9 bases map to TRBD1. J gave up 0 bases and V 3 bases, and 5 bases lay outside the gene matches. Germline-derived CDR1 and CDR2 are SEHNR and FQNEAQ (reference sequence). The CDR3 spans 16 residues. The DNA for the CDR3 is TGTGCCAGCAGCTTTCCGGGACAGGGAGCTAACTATGGCTACACCTTC. Amino acid sequence: CASSFPGQGANYGYTF.

This clonotype appeared many times. The rearrangement links TRBV24-1 to TRBJ1-4, with 9 bases aligning to TRBD1. The CDR3 runs 16 residues. Unmatched junction bases numbered 8, after V lost 2 bases and J lost 8 bases. Looked up from germline, CDR1 is KGHDR and CDR2 is SFDVKD. CDR3 nucleotide sequence: TGTGCCACCAGTGATTCCCTACAGGGGGCAAACGAAAAACTGTTTTTT. It yields the protein CATSDSLQGANEKLFF.

The rearrangement joins TRBV18 to TRBJ1-5, with D maybe TRBD1 (6 bases). V was trimmed by 2 bases and J by 4 bases, leaving 27 bases between them. This CDR3 has 20 amino acids. Looked up from germline, CDR1 is KGHSH and CDR2 is LQKENI. This chain's CDR3 is CASSPKAGGDILARNQPQHF. In DNA form, the CDR3 reads TGTGCCAGCTCACCAAAGGCTGGAGGGGACATCCTCGCCCGAAATCAGCCCCAGCATTTT.